This paragraph covers one T cell receptor (beta chain) sequence. The data originate from a study of blood T cell repertoires in COVID-19. Germline values: CDR1 MGHRA, CDR2 YSYEKL. The ends lost 0 bases at V and 5 bases at J; junction bases unmatched: 5. CDR3 length: 16 residues. Produced via immunoSEQ multiplex PCR; TCRdb's table is partial and in-frame only. The sample lists fewer than 600,000 clones, 85% to 90% occurring once. The sample taken for sequencing was peripheral blood. V and J are TRBV4-1 and TRBJ2-1, with 9 bases that match TRBD2. The source of this sequence is a man younger than 35 with COVID-19, enrolled during active disease. CDR3 DNA: TGCGCCAGCAGCCAAGATGCGGCGGGAGGGAACAATGAGCAGTTCTTC. Translated, it gives CASSQDAAGGNNEQFF.